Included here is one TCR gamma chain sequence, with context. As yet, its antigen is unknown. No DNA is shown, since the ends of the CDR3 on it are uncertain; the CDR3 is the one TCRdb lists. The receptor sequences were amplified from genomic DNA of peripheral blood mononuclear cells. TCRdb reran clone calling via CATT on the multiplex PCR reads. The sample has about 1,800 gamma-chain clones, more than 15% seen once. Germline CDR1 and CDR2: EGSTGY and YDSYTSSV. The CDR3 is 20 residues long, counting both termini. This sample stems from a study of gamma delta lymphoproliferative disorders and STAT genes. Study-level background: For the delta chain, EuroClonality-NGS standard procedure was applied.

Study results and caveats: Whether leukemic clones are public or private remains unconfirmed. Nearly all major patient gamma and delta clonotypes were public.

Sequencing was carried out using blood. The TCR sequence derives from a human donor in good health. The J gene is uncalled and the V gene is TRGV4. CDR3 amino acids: CATWDPRIIIRNSLAVEQHF.